This T cell receptor beta chain was sequenced during a study of T cell responses to AZD1222 COVID-19 vaccine. TCRdb's table, derived via immunoSEQ multiplex PCR, lists solely in-frame clones and lacks some. The top ten clones hold about 0.49% of a sample with about 180,000 clones, around 90% of them seen once. Germline CDR1 SGDLS, CDR2 YYNGEE. With 3 bases removed from V and 0 bases from J, the gap between germline ends came to 14 bases. The CDR3 sequence is 16 residues long. The chain is built from TRBV9 and TRBJ2-3; no clear D gene. This receptor was taken from an adult in good health. This specimen consisted of peripheral blood, obtained on day 0 of AZD1222 vaccination. The CDR3 spells CASSGGRALSTDTQYF. The CDR3 nucleotides are TGTGCCAGCAGCGGGGGTAGGGCCCTCAGCACAGATACGCAGTATTTT.